This passage covers 12 T cell receptor beta chains from one sample sequenced in a study. MiXCR was run by TCRdb on the 5' RACE reads, yielding one entry per CDR3 protein. The sample gives 35,000 to 50,000 distinct CDR3 sequences, approximately 31% of which show up once; roughly 3.7% is in the top ten. The sequenced material came from memory CD4+ T cells sorted from a lymph node. Subset described: memory CD4+ T cells, CD4+CD45RO+CD25-. The receptor set was obtained from a female donor with breast cancer.

By proportion, this clonotype is medium-sized. This chain uses TRBV5-1 with TRBJ2-1; no clear D. In germline, CDR1 is SGHRS, CDR2 YFSETQ. CDR3 size: 13 residues. V shed 0 bases and J shed 6 bases, with 7 bases lying between them. In DNA form, the CDR3 reads TGCGCCAGCAGCTTGGCCGTGGTCAATGAGCAGTTCTTC. Encoded protein: CASSLAVVNEQFF. Drawing the rest from reference TRBV5-1 and TRBJ2-1, the complete variable domain is KAGVTQTPRYLIKTRGQQVTLSCSPISGHRSVSWYQQTPGQGLQFLFEYFSETQRNKGNFPGRFSGRQFSNSRSEMNVSTLELGDSALYLCASSLAVVNEQFFGPGTRLTVL.

This chain uses TRBV5-1 with TRBJ2-5; D uncertain. CDR1 is SGHRS, CDR2 YFSETQ, per germline. The CDR3 totals 16 residues. The ends were cut back, 5 bases at V and 0 bases at J, with 17 bases in the middle. CDR3 sequence: CASRGLGHQYQETQYF. CDR3 bases: TGCGCCAGCAGAGGTCTCGGGCATCAGTACCAAGAGACCCAGTACTTC.

In the case of this clonotype: The germline gene is not matched at one end of the junction; a read error may be the cause. The gene calls are TRBV6-5 and TRBJ1-2, with a tentative D call TRBD1 (5 bases). CDR1 is MNHEY, CDR2 SVGAGI, per germline. This CDR3 is 13 amino acids long. The CDR3 is CAGSYSAEGGYTF. In DNA, the CDR3 is TGTGCCGGCAGTTACTCGGCGGAGGGGGGCTACACCTTC.

The genes are TRBV20-1 and TRBJ1-1; D gene uncertain. The germline CDR1 and CDR2 sequences are DFQATT and SNEGSKA (reference sequence). The CDR3 has 15 residues. The ends were cut back, 6 bases at V and 5 bases at J, with 22 bases in the middle. The DNA of the CDR3 is TGCAGTGCGATAGACAAGGTAAGAGTAGGAACTGAAGCTTTCTTT. Its protein is CSAIDKVRVGTEAFF.

The chain employs TRBV28 and TRBJ1-1; D unclear. From germline, CDR1 is MDHEN and CDR2 SYDVKM. This CDR3 comprises 14 residues. Trimming removed 5 bases from V and 4 bases from J, with 14 bases in between. The CDR3 DNA sequence: TGTGCCAGCAGTCCATCTCTAGGCTTCACTGAAGCTTTCTTT. It specifies CASSPSLGFTEAFF.

The rearrangement joins TRBV6-6 to TRBJ2-3; 9 bases align to TRBD2. Looked up from germline, CDR1 is MNHNY and CDR2 is SVGAGI (reference sequence). V shed 6 bases, J shed 3 bases, and the junction held 10 bases outside the gene matches. This CDR3 has 16 residues. In DNA, the CDR3 is TGTGCCAGCAGCCCCGGGACTAGCTACTCGACAGATACGCAGTATTTT. Its protein product is CASSPGTSYSTDTQYF.

This clonotype occurred a few times. The chain uses TRBV27 and TRBJ2-5; D is unclear. Trimming pared 1 base from V and 5 bases from J, leaving 14 bases between. Germline lookup yields CDR1 MNHEY and CDR2 SMNVEV (reference sequence). The CDR3 is 15 amino acids. The CDR3 spells CASSLFGQAAETQYF. CDR3 nucleotides: TGTGCCAGCAGTTTATTTGGTCAGGCCGCTGAGACCCAGTACTTC.

This clonotype was detected ten times or more. The rearrangement uses TRBV4-2 and TRBJ1-2, with 8 bases lining up with TRBD1. J lost 5 bases, V lost 3 bases, and 8 bases had no gene match. Germline V gene sequence: CDR1 LGHNA, CDR2 YNFKEQ. The CDR3 loop spans 15 amino acids. The CDR3 DNA follows: TGTGCCAGCAGCCAGGAACGGACAGGGCATTATGGCTACACCTTC. Translation gives CASSQERTGHYGYTF.

The sample holds one count of this clonotype. Mismatch with germline at one junction end may stem from a read error. This chain uses TRBV5-5 with TRBJ2-5; TRBD2 aligns across 10 bases. This CDR3 spans 16 amino acids. Germline loops: CDR1 SGHKS, CDR2 YYEKEE (reference sequence). CDR3 loop: CASGLAIAGGQETQYF. The CDR3 region has the DNA TGTGCCAGCGGCTTGGCGATAGCGGGAGGACAAGAGACCCAGTACTTC.

The rearrangement links TRBV7-8 to TRBJ1-1; D is unclear. The CDR3 totals 15 residues. Deletions cut 2 bases from V and 2 bases from J, with 12 bases between. CDR1 is SGHVS and CDR2 is FQNEAQ in the germline V gene. This CDR3 is CASSLLRRLNTEAFF. The CDR3 region has the DNA TGTGCCAGCAGCTTATTACGACGGCTAAACACTGAAGCTTTCTTT.

About this clonotype: The CDR3 ends on some other residue instead of the conserved phenylalanine or tryptophan, so this is likely a read error. The J gene is TRBJ1-2, the V gene TRBV4-1; 8 bases align to TRBD1. This CDR3 comprises 18 residues. Germline V gene data show CDR1 as MGHRA and CDR2 as YSYEKL. Trimming cost V 1 base and J 0 bases; bases outside gene matches: 10. The CDR3 DNA sequence: TGCGCCAGCAGCCAAGGTCACGGACAGGGTGTAGCTAACTATGGCTACACCCTC. As protein: CASSQGHGQGVANYGYTL.

The chain is built from TRBV20-1 and TRBJ2-5; D not resolved. In germline, CDR1 is DFQATT, CDR2 SNEGSKA (reference sequence). The germline V and J ends were trimmed by 0 bases and 4 bases, with 15 bases remaining between them. The length of the CDR3 is 15 residues. In DNA form, the CDR3 reads TGCAGTGCTAGAGAAGCAGATCTAACCCCAGAGACCCAGTACTTC. Translation: CSAREADLTPETQYF.